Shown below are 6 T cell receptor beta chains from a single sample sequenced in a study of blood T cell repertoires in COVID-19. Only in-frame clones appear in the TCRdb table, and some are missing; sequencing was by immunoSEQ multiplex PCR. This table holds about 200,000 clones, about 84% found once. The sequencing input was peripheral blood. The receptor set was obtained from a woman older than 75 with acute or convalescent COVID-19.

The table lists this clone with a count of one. The CDR3 region has the DNA TGTGCCAGCAGCGTAGACGGACAGGGGGCAGATACGCAGTATTTT. It specifies CASSVDGQGADTQYF. The chain is built from TRBV9 and TRBJ2-3; TRBD1 matches at 10 bases. Germline V gene data show CDR1 as SGDLS and CDR2 as YYNGEE. The J segment lost 4 bases and the V segment lost 0 bases, leaving 2 bases of the junction unmatched. The CDR3 extends over 15 amino acids.

CDR3 coding DNA: TGTGCCAGCAGAACTAGCGGGACGGACGGGGAGCTGTTTTTT. Protein sequence: CASRTSGTDGELFF. The V gene is TRBV27, the J gene TRBJ2-2; the match to TRBD2 covers 10 bases. The CDR3 loop spans 14 amino acids. Trimming cost V 6 bases and J 7 bases; bases outside gene matches: 5. Germline V gives CDR1 MNHEY, CDR2 SMNVEV (reference sequence).

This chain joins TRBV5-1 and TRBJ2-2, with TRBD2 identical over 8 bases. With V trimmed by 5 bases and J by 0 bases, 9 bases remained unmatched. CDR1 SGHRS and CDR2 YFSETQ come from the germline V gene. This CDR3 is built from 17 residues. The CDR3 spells CASRELERGSNTGELFF. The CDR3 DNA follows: TGCGCCAGCAGGGAGTTGGAGCGGGGGTCGAACACCGGGGAGCTGTTTTTT.

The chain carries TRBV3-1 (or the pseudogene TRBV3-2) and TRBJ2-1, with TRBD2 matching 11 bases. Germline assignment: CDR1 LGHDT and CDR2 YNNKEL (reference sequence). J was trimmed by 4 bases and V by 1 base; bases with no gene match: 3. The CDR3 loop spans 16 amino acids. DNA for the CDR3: TGTGCCAGCAGCCAAGCTGGGACTAGCGGATACAATGAGCAGTTCTTC. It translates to CASSQAGTSGYNEQFF.

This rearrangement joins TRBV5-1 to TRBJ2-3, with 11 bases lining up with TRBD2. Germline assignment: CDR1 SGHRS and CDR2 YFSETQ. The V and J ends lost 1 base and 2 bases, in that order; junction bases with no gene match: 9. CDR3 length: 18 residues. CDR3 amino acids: CASSLPLAGGYPTDTQYF. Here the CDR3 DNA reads TGCGCCAGCAGCTTGCCCCTAGCGGGGGGCTATCCCACAGATACGCAGTATTTT.

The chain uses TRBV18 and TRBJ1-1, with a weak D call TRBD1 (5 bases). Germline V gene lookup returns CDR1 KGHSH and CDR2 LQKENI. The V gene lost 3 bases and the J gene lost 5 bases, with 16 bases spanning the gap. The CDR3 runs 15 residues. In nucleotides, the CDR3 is TGTGCCAGCTCACCGCAGACAGAGCTGAGGACTGAAGCTTTCTTT. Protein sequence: CASSPQTELRTEAFF. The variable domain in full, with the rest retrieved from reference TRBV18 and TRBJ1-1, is NAGVMQNPRHLVRRRGQEARLRCSPMKGHSHVYWYRQLPEEGLKFMVYLQKENIIDESGMPKERFSAEFPKEGPSILRIQQVVRGDSAAYFCASSPQTELRTEAFFGQGTRLTVV.